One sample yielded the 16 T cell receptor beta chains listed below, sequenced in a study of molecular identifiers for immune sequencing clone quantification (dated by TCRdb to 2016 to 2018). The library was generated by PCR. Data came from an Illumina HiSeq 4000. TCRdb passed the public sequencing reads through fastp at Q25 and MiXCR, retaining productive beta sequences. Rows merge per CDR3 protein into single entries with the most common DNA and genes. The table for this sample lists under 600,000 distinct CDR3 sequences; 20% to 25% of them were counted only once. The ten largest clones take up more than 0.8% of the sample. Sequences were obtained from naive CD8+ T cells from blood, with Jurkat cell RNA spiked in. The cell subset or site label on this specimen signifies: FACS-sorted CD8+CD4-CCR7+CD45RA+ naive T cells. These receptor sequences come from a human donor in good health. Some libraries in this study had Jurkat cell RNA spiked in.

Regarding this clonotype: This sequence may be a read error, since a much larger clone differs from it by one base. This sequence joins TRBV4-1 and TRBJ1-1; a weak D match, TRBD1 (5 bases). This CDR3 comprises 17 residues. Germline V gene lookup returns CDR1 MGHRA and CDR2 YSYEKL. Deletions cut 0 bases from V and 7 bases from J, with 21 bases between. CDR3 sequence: CASSQDRGYGGGIEAFF. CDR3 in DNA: TGCGCCAGCAGCCAAGATCGGGGTTACGGGGGGGGGATTGAAGCTTTCTTT.

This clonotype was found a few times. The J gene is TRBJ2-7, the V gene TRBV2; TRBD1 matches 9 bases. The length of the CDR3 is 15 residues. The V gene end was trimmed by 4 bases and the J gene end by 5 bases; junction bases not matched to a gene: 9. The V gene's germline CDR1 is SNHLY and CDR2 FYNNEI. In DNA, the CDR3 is TGTGCCAGCAGTGCAATGACAGGGGGTGGAGACGAGCAGTACTTC. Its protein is CASSAMTGGGDEQYF.

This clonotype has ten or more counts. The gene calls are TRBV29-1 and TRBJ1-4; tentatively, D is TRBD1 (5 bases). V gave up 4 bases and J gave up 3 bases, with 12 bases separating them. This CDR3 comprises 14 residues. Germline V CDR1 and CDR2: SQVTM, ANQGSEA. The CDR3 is CSVAGQGSNEKLFF. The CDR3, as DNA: TGCAGCGTTGCGGGGCAGGGTTCTAATGAAAAACTGTTTTTT.

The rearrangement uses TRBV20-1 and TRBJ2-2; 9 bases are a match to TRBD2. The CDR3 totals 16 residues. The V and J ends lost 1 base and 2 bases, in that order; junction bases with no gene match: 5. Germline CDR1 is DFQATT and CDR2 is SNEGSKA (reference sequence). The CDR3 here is CSARGLAATNTGELFF. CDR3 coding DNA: TGCAGTGCTAGAGGACTAGCGGCAACAAACACCGGGGAGCTGTTTTTT.

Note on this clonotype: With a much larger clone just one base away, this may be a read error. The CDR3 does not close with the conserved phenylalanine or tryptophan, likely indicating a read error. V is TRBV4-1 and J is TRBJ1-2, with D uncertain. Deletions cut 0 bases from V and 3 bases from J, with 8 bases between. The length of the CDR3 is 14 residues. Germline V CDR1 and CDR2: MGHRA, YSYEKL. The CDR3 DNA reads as TGCGCCAGCAGCCAAGAGACGCAGTACTATGGCTACACCTGC. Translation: CASSQETQYYGYTC.

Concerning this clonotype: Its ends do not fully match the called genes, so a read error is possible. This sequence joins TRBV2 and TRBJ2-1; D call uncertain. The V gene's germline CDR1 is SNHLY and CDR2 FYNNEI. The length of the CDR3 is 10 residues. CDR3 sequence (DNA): TGTGCCAGCAGTGAAGCGCTTCTAATCTTC. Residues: CASSEALLIF.

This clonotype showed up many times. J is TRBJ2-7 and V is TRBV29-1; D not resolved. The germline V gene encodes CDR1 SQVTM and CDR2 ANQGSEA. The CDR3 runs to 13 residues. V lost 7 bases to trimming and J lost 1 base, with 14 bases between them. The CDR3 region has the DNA TGCAGCGCCTCACCCGTAGGGTCCTACGAGCAGTACTTC. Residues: CSASPVGSYEQYF.

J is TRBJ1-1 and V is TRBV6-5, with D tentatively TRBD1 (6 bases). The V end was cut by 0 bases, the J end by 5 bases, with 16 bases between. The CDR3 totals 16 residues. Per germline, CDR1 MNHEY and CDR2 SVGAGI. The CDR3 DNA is TGTGCCAGCAGTTACTCGGCTCAGGGGCGCTGGACTGAAGCTTTCTTT. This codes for CASSYSAQGRWTEAFF.

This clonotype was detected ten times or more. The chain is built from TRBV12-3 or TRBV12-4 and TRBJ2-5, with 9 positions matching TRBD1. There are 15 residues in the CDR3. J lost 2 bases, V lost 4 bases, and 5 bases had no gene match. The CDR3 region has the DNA TGTGCCAGCAGTTCGACAGGGGGGACTCAAGAGACCCAGTACTTC. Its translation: CASSSTGGTQETQYF.

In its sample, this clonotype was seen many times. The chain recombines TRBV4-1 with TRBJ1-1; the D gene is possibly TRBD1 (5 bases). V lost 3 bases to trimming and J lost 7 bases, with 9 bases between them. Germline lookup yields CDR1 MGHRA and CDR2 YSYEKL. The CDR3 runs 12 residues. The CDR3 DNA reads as TGCGCCAGCAGCCACGCAGGGTTTGAAGCTTTCTTT. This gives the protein CASSHAGFEAFF.

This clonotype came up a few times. As DNA, the CDR3 is TGCGCCAGCAGCCACCAAGCAAACAGGGTTGGCACTGAAGCTTTCTTT. It translates to CASSHQANRVGTEAFF. This chain joins TRBV4-1 and TRBJ1-1, with D perhaps matching TRBD1 (6 bases). V lost 3 bases to trimming and J lost 4 bases, with 18 bases between them. Germline lookup yields CDR1 MGHRA and CDR2 YSYEKL. The CDR3 totals 16 residues.

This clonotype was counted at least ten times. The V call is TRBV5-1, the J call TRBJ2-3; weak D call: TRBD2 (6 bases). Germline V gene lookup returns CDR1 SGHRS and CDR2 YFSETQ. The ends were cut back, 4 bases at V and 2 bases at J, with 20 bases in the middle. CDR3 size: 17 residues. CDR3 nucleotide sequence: TGCGCCAGCAGCCCCCCGGTGGCGGGGTTGGACACAGATACGCAGTATTTT. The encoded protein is CASSPPVAGLDTDTQYF.

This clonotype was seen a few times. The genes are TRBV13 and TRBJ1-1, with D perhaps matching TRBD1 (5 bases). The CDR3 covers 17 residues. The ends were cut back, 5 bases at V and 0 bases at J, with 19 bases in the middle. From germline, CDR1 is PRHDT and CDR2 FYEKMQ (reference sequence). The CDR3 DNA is TGTGCCAGCAGCCCCCCGGGACGGAGCTTCATGAACACTGAAGCTTTCTTT. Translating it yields CASSPPGRSFMNTEAFF.

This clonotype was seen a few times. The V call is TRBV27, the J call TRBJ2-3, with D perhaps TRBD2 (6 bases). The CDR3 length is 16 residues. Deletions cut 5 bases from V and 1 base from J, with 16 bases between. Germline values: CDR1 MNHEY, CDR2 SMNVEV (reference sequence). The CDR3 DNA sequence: TGTGCCAGCAGTCTCCTGCAACCTAGCGGCACAGATACGCAGTATTTT. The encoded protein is CASSLLQPSGTDTQYF.

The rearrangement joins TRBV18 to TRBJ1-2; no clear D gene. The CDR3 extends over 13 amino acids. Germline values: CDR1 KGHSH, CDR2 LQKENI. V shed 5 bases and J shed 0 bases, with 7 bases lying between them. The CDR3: CASSSPANYGYTF. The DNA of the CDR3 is TGTGCCAGCTCAAGCCCAGCTAACTATGGCTACACCTTC.

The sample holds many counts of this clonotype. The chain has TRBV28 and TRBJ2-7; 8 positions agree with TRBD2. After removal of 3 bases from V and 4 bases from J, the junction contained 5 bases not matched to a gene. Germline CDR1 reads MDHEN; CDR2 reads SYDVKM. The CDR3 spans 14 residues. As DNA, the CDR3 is TGTGCCAGCAGTTTTTCCGGGAGGGTGTACGAGCAGTACTTC. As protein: CASSFSGRVYEQYF.